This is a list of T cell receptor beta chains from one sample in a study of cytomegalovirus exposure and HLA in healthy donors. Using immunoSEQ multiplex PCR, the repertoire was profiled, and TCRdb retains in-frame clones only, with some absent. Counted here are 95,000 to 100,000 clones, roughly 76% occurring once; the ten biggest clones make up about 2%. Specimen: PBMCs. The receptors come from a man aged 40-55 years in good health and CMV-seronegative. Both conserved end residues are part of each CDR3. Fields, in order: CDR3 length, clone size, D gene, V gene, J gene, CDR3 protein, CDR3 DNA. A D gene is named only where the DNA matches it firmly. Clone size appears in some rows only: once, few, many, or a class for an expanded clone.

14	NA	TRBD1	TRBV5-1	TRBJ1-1	CASSLVGQGTEAFF	TGCGCCAGCAGCTTGGTTGGACAGGGGACTGAAGCTTTCTTT
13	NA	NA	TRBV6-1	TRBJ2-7	CASSLIGAYEQYF	TGTGCCAGCAGTCTAATCGGTGCCTACGAGCAGTACTTC
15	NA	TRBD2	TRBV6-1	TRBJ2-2	CASILSGGQTGELFF	TGTGCCAGCATATTAAGCGGGGGGCAGACCGGGGAGCTGTTTTTT
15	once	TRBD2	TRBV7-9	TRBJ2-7	CASSRVAGFWDEQYF	TGTGCCAGCAGCCGCGTAGCGGGCTTCTGGGACGAGCAGTACTTC
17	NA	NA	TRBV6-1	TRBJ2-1	CASSVRYGQGSYNEQFF	TGTGCCAGCAGTGTCCGGTACGGGCAGGGCTCCTACAATGAGCAGTTCTTC
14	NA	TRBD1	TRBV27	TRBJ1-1	CASSLGTANTEAFF	TGTGCCAGCAGTTTAGGGACAGCGAACACTGAAGCTTTCTTT
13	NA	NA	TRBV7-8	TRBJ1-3	CASSLYEGNTIYF	TGTGCCAGCAGCTTATATGAGGGAAACACCATATATTTT
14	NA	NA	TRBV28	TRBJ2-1	CASSAPGLWNEQFF	TGTGCCAGCAGTGCCCCGGGACTTTGGAATGAGCAGTTCTTC
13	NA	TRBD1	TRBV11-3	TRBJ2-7	CASSPGTGYEQYF	TGTGCCAGCAGCCCCGGGACAGGCTACGAGCAGTACTTC
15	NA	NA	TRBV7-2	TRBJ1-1	CASSLVIPGVTEAFF	TGTGCCAGCAGCTTAGTCATCCCCGGGGTCACTGAAGCTTTCTTT
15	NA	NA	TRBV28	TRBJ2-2	CASSFVRPSGGELFF	TGTGCCAGCAGTTTCGTCAGGCCTTCAGGCGGGGAGCTGTTTTTT
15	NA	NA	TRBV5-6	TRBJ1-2	CASSPDPTDSYGYTF	TGTGCCAGCAGCCCCGACCCTACCGACTCTTATGGCTACACCTTC
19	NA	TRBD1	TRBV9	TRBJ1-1	CASSVGRQGVARVNTEAFF	TGTGCCAGCAGCGTAGGACGGCAGGGGGTGGCCAGGGTGAACACTGAAGCTTTCTTT
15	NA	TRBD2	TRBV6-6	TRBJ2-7	CASSHPSGGSYEQYF	TGTGCCAGCAGCCACCCTAGCGGGGGATCCTACGAGCAGTACTTC
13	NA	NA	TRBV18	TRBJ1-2	CASSPQENYGYTF	TGTGCCAGCTCACCGCAAGAGAACTATGGCTACACCTTC
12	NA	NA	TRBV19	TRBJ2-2	CASSDFTGELFF	TGTGCCAGTAGCGACTTCACCGGGGAGCTGTTTTTT
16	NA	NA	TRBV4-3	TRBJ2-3	CASSQEARGSTDTQYF	TGCGCCAGCAGCCAAGAGGCTAGAGGTAGCACAGATACGCAGTATTTT
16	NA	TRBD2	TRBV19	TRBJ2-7	CASSRVTSGRPHEQYF	TGTGCCAGTAGCCGAGTGACTAGCGGGAGGCCCCACGAGCAGTACTTC
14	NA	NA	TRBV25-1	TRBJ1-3	CASSQTDTGNTIYF	TGTGCCAGCAGCCAGACAGATACTGGAAACACCATATATTTT
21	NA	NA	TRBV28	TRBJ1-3	CASSSIFATGAITPSGNTIYF	TGTGCCAGCAGTTCCATATTCGCGACAGGCGCCATCACCCCCTCTGGAAACACCATATATTTT
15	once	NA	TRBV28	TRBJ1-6	CASTGPRGSNSPLHF	TGTGCCAGCACTGGGCCCAGGGGTTCTAATTCACCCCTCCACTTT
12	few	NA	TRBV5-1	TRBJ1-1	CASSLTGTEAFF	TGCGCCAGCAGCTTGACGGGGACTGAAGCTTTCTTT
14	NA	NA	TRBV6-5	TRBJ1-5	CASSYGGSNQPQHF	TGTGCCAGCAGTTATGGAGGGAGCAATCAGCCCCAGCATTTT
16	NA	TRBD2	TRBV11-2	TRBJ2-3	CASSSGTLLDRDTQYF	TGTGCCAGCAGCAGCGGGACTCTTCTGGATCGGGATACGCAGTATTTT
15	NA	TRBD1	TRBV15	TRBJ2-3	CATSRGDRGSDTQYF	TGTGCCACCAGCAGAGGGGACAGGGGCTCAGATACGCAGTATTTT
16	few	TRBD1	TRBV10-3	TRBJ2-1	CAISESGDRGNNEQFF	TGTGCCATCAGTGAGTCGGGGGACAGGGGAAACAATGAGCAGTTCTTC
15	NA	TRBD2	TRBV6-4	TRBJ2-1	CASSELAGVSNEQFF	TGTGCCAGCAGTGAACTAGCGGGAGTGTCTAATGAGCAGTTCTTC
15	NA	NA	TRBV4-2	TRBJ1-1	CASSQGTDWNGEAFF	TGTGCCAGCAGCCAAGGGACAGATTGGAACGGTGAAGCTTTCTTT
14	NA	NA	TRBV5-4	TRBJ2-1	CASSLDRVLSEQFF	TGTGCCAGCAGCTTGGACAGGGTTTTAAGTGAGCAGTTCTTC
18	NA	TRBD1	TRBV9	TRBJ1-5	CANRILRKRQGGGQPQHF	TGTGCCAACCGGATCCTTCGGAAAAGACAGGGAGGAGGACAGCCCCAGCATTTT
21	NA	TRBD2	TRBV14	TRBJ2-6	CASSQVGAWTSPSSGANVLTF	TGTGCCAGCAGCCAAGTTGGGGCCTGGACTAGCCCCAGCTCTGGGGCCAACGTCCTGACTTTC
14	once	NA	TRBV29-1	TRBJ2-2	CSLMEGGNTGELFF	TGCAGCTTGATGGAGGGAGGGAACACCGGGGAGCTGTTTTTT
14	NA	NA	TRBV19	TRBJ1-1	CATMGAAMNTEAFF	TGTGCCACCATGGGGGCGGCCATGAACACTGAAGCTTTCTTT
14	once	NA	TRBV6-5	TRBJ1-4	CASSYEAGNEKLFF	TGTGCCAGCAGTTACGAGGCGGGTAATGAAAAACTGTTTTTT
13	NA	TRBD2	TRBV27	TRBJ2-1	CASSLAASNEQFF	TGTGCCAGCAGTCTAGCGGCTAGCAATGAGCAGTTCTTC
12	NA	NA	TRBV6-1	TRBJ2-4	CASSELKNIQYF	TGTGCCAGCAGTGAACTGAAAAACATTCAGTACTTC
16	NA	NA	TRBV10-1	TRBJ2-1	CASSDRRQSSYNEQFF	TGCGCCAGCAGTGACCGGAGACAGAGCTCCTACAATGAGCAGTTCTTC
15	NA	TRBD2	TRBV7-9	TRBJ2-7	CSSSLSGMVSYEQYF	TGTTCCAGCAGCCTCAGCGGGATGGTTAGCTACGAGCAGTACTTC